This T cell receptor beta chain was recorded in a study of beta chain features in type 1 diabetes. Per the germline V gene, CDR1 is MDHEN and CDR2 is SYDVKM. The CDR3 is 16 residues long. V lost 5 bases, J lost 6 bases, and 9 bases stayed unmatched. Around 110 mL of blood, on average, came from one heparinised draw per donor. As for this clone: Its antigen is currently unknown.

TCRB transcripts that were expressed got sequenced, as all of the isolated RNA had been reverse transcribed. Method: immunoSEQ multiplex PCR; TCRdb's copy keeps in-frame clones and lacks some. The sample holds approximately 60,000 clones, under 60% seen once. Study-level findings and limits: TCRB rearrangement may or may not be influenced by HLA type; here this remained unresolved. High-TCR-expressing cells could be over-represented by cDNA sequencing. Moderately but significantly shorter TCRB CDR3s were found in Type 1 diabetes patients in all four CD4+ subsets. Type 1 diabetes patients showed fewer insertions and more deletions at VDJ junctions.

The sample consisted of Tregs from blood. This receptor was obtained from a woman in her thirties or forties with type 1 diabetes. The chain combines TRBV28 with TRBJ2-1; 11 nucleotides line up with TRBD1. The CDR3 reads CASSTADRGRVNEQFF. The DNA for the CDR3 is TGTGCCAGCAGTACCGCGGACAGGGGGCGCGTCAATGAGCAGTTCTTC.